The source of this T cell receptor beta chain is a study of cytomegalovirus exposure and HLA in healthy donors. Study-level results: In vitro, three CMV-associated chains proved specific for CMV antigens. Among donors in an Asian-associated ancestry cluster, a later analysis reportedly found fewer N-insertions than the roughly 700-donor mean.

Germline V gene lookup returns CDR1 SGHDT and CDR2 YYEEEE. This CDR3 has 15 amino acids. V was trimmed by 0 bases and J by 5 bases, leaving 12 bases between them. Each donor was healthy, and each was a bone marrow donor. Researchers ran the PCR with 60 Vbeta and 13 Jbeta primers. Clones were read by immunoSEQ multiplex PCR, and TCRdb kept only the in-frame ones, dropping some. The data include tens of thousands of clones; the top ten clones carry around 1.1%. As concerns this clone: Antigen specificity is unknown.

This chain joins TRBV5-6 and TRBJ1-5; unclear D gene. The material sequenced was PBMCs. The TCR originated in a woman aged 25 to 45 in good health and CMV-seronegative. The CDR3 region has the DNA TGTGCCAGCAGCTTGGGAAGCGGGGTACATCAGCCCCAGCATTTT. Its protein product is CASSLGSGVHQPQHF.